The 13 T cell receptor beta chains given below trace back to one sample, sequenced in a study of shared clonotypes between healthy human individuals. As defined, naive CD8 cells were CD45RO-negative and positively selected for CCR7, with terminally differentiated effector memory CD45RA+ cells excluded. Profiling relied on immunoSEQ multiplex PCR, and the TCRdb table lists in-frame clones only, not all of them. Of millions of clones listed, more than 85% were seen once; the top ten hold more than 1.5%. Sequencing used naive CD8+ T cells from PBMCs. The source is a man aged 18 to 35 in good health. Some clones in this sample may be carry-over from other donors' samples.

This clone was detected only once. The chain uses TRBV5-1 and TRBJ2-7; 7 nucleotides line up with TRBD1. V gave up 4 bases and J gave up 3 bases; unmatched junction bases: 19. Germline V gene sequence: CDR1 SGHRS, CDR2 YFSETQ. CDR3 length: 18 residues. CDR3 amino acids: CASSRPLKGADVHYEQYF. CDR3 sequence (DNA): TGCGCCAGCAGCCGCCCCTTGAAGGGGGCCGACGTGCACTACGAGCAGTACTTC.

The V call is TRBV7-6, the J call TRBJ2-3, with TRBD1 identical over 7 bases. After removal of 5 bases from V and 8 bases from J, the junction contained 16 bases not matched to a gene. CDR1 is SGHVS, CDR2 FNYEAQ, per germline. The CDR3 is 16 residues long. The CDR3 DNA follows: TGTGCCAGCAGCATAAAACAGGGGCCAGGGGACGGTACGCAGTATTTT. It specifies CASSIKQGPGDGTQYF. Using reference TRBV7-6 and TRBJ2-3 for the parts outside the CDR3, the full variable domain is GAGVSQSPRYKVTKRGQDVALRCDPISGHVSLYWYRQALGQGPEFLTYFNYEAQQDKSGLPNDRFSAERPEGSISTLTIQRTEQRDSAMYRCASSIKQGPGDGTQYFGPGTRLTVL.

The V gene is TRBV4-1, the J gene TRBJ2-1; 7 positions match TRBD2. The junction had 2 bases not matched to a gene; V was cut back by 0 bases and J by 0 bases. The germline V gene encodes CDR1 MGHRA and CDR2 YSYEKL. The CDR3 spans 16 residues. CDR3 coding DNA: TGCGCCAGCAGCCAAGACTCTAGCGGCTCCTACAATGAGCAGTTCTTC. It translates to CASSQDSSGSYNEQFF.

The rearrangement uses TRBV27 and TRBJ2-7, with unresolved D. Germline CDR1 reads MNHEY; CDR2 reads SMNVEV (reference sequence). Trimming took 6 bases from V and 2 from J, leaving 14 bases between them. There are 14 residues in the CDR3. CDR3 nucleotide sequence: TGTGCCAGCAGGGTTTATCGGTCCACCTACGAGCAGTACTTC. It specifies CASRVYRSTYEQYF.

The count of this clone is one. The J gene is TRBJ2-7, the V gene TRBV29-1, with TRBD2 matching over 12 bases. The CDR3 runs 13 residues. After removal of 6 bases from V and 7 bases from J, the junction contained 7 bases not matched to a gene. Germline-derived CDR1 and CDR2 are SQVTM and ANQGSEA. CDR3: CSVGLAGLGEQYF. CDR3 coding DNA: TGCAGCGTCGGACTAGCGGGATTAGGGGAGCAGTACTTC.

The rearrangement uses TRBV4-1 and TRBJ2-3, with unresolved D. Trimming removed 1 base at V and 5 bases at J, with 22 bases between. The germline V gene has CDR1 MGHRA and CDR2 YSYEKL. CDR3 size: 18 residues. Here the CDR3 DNA reads TGCGCCAGCAGCCAAGGCCCCCTAAAAGACGATCCGGGAGATACGCAGTATTTT. Translation gives CASSQGPLKDDPGDTQYF.

This chain connects TRBV5-6 to TRBJ2-7; D unresolved. V lost 0 bases and J lost 3, with 10 bases in between. In germline, CDR1 is SGHDT, CDR2 YYEEEE. The CDR3 sequence is 14 residues long. The CDR3 sequence is CASSLGTVNYEQYF. The CDR3 DNA reads as TGTGCCAGCAGCTTGGGGACGGTGAACTACGAGCAGTACTTC.

The V call is TRBV9, the J call TRBJ1-1; weak D call: TRBD1 (5 bases). Trimming took off 3 bases at V and 6 bases at J, with 9 bases between the two ends. This CDR3 contains 12 residues. Germline CDR1 SGDLS, CDR2 YYNGEE. The CDR3 DNA follows: TGTGCCAGCAGCGCTCAGGGACCTGAAGCTTTCTTT. It specifies CASSAQGPEAFF.

This clone appeared a few times. V is TRBV7-9 and J is TRBJ2-1, with D hard to call. CDR3 size: 13 residues. Germline V gene lookup returns CDR1 SEHNR and CDR2 FQNEAQ (reference sequence). The V end was cut by 5 bases, the J end by 10 bases, with 15 bases between. CDR3 nucleotides: TGTGCCAGCAGCGGCCAGCTAGGCAGGGAGCAGTTCTTC. The encoded protein is CASSGQLGREQFF.

The table lists this clone with a few counts. The J gene is TRBJ1-1, the V gene TRBV27; 9 bases align to TRBD1. After removal of 7 bases from V and 1 base from J, the junction contained 7 bases not matched to a gene. CDR1 and CDR2 from the germline V gene are MNHEY and SMNVEV (reference sequence). The length of the CDR3 is 15 residues. CDR3 DNA sequence: TGTGCCAGCACTCTCTCGACAGGGGGGAACACTGAAGCTTTCTTT. It yields the protein CASTLSTGGNTEAFF.

Concerning this clone itself: Other DNA sequences from this sample encode an identical CDR3 as well. The CDR3 here is CASSLLAASYEQYF. In DNA form, the CDR3 reads TGTGCCAGCAGTTTGCTAGCGGCCTCCTACGAGCAGTACTTC. The chain joins TRBV27 to TRBJ2-7; 7 bases are a match to TRBD2. The CDR3 runs to 14 residues. The J segment lost 0 bases and the V segment lost 3 bases, leaving 2 bases of the junction unmatched. Germline loops: CDR1 MNHEY, CDR2 SMNVEV (reference sequence).

The chain is built from TRBV7-8 and TRBJ2-5; the D gene could be TRBD1 or TRBD2 (7 bases each). Germline V gives CDR1 SGHVS, CDR2 FQNEAQ. With 5 bases removed from V and 3 bases from J, the gap between germline ends came to 19 bases. The CDR3 spans 16 residues. The CDR3 nucleotides read TGTGCCAGCAGCCCCCCCGGGGGGACAGCTAAAGAGACCCAGTACTTC. This gives the protein CASSPPGGTAKETQYF.

This chain connects TRBV4-2 to TRBJ2-5; D is perhaps TRBD2 (6 bases). The CDR3 sequence is 15 residues long. Germline lookup yields CDR1 LGHNA and CDR2 YNFKEQ. V lost 4 bases, J lost 0 bases, and 12 bases lay in between. Here the CDR3 reads CASSPPSVYQETQYF. For the CDR3, the DNA is TGTGCCAGCAGCCCGCCTAGCGTGTACCAAGAGACCCAGTACTTC.